This TCR beta chain derives from a study of blood T cells in healthy people across ages. Findings and limits, study-wide: Versus aged donors, long-lived donors had higher diversity and more naive CD4+ cells.

A second PCR of roughly 7 to 11 cycles used a sample-barcoded 5' primer and a J-beta primer mix. TCRdb passed the 5' RACE reads through MiXCR, listing each CDR3 protein once. The profile shows approximately 810,000 distinct CDR3 sequences, 25% to 30% of them singletons. Per germline, CDR1 SNHLY and CDR2 FYNNEI. The CDR3 is made up of 14 amino acids. The germline V and J ends were trimmed by 8 bases and 3 bases, with 14 bases remaining between them. Healthy individuals of Caucasian origin from Russia, aged about 6 to 90, served as donors. In regard to this clonotype: Its matching antigen is unknown. A read error may be the cause here, since a much bigger clone is one base away.

The clonotype comes from a woman aged 80 or older in good health. Sequencing was performed on blood. The chain recombines TRBV2 with TRBJ2-1; D is possibly TRBD1 (5 bases). The CDR3 loop is CASGAPGYYNEQFF. The CDR3 DNA reads TGTGCCAGCGGGGCCCCTGGATACTACAATGAGCAGTTCTTC.